A selection of T cell receptor beta chains follows, all from one sample in a study of cytomegalovirus exposure and HLA in healthy donors. Clones were sequenced by immunoSEQ multiplex PCR, and TCRdb holds only the in-frame ones, with some missing. This table holds just over 65,000 clones, nearly 98% found once. The sample comprised PBMCs. These TCRs come from a woman aged 18-29 years in good health and CMV-seropositive. Both conserved end residues are part of each CDR3. D genes are given only for firm matches. Only some rows state a clone size, as once, few, many or a class for expanded clones.

TRBJ1-2,TRBD1,TRBV10-3,NA,TGTGCCATCACCGGCGGACAGGGAGGTGGCTACACCTTC,CAITGGQGGGYTF
TRBJ2-7,TRBD2,TRBV6-1,NA,TGTGCCAGCAGTGGGGGGACTAGCGGGACCGAGCAGTACTTC,CASSGGTSGTEQYF
TRBJ1-3,NA,TRBV5-1,NA,TGCGCCAGCAGCTTGGACAGGGCTGGAAACACCATATATTTT,CASSLDRAGNTIYF
TRBJ1-1,NA,TRBV27,NA,TGTGCCAGCAGTTTCCGGGGTATGAACACTGAAGCTTTCTTT,CASSFRGMNTEAFF
TRBJ2-1,TRBD1,TRBV5-1,NA,TGCGCCAGCAGCTTCGGACAGGGCAACAATGAGCAGTTCTTC,CASSFGQGNNEQFF
TRBJ2-7,NA,TRBV6-1,NA,TGTGCCAGCAGTGATTGGGGGGGCCGATCCCCTTACGAGCAGTACTTC,CASSDWGGRSPYEQYF
TRBJ2-4,TRBD2,TRBV2,NA,TGTGCCAGCAGTGAAGCGGTAGCGGGAGTTATGGCCAAAAACATTCAGTACTTC,CASSEAVAGVMAKNIQYF
TRBJ2-7,NA,TRBV10-2,NA,TGCGCCAGCAGTGATCCTAGCACTCAGCCCTACGAGCAGTACTTC,CASSDPSTQPYEQYF
TRBJ1-5,NA,TRBV19,NA,TGTGCCAGTAGTATAGATCACTTCCCGAATCAGCCCCAGCATTTT,CASSIDHFPNQPQHF
TRBJ2-5,TRBD1,TRBV30,once,TGTGCCTGGAGTGATTACGGACAGGGCCAAGAGACCCAGTACTTC,CAWSDYGQGQETQYF
TRBJ2-7,TRBD2,TRBV4-1,NA,TGCGCCAGCAGCCAATCTACTAGCGGAAGCTCCTACGAGCAGTACTTC,CASSQSTSGSSYEQYF
TRBJ2-1,TRBD2,TRBV7-2,NA,TGTGCCAGCAGCTCTAACCCGGGACTAGCGCACAATGAGCAGTTCTTC,CASSSNPGLAHNEQFF
TRBJ2-7,NA,TRBV30,NA,TGTGCCTGGAGCGCCAGGACACTTACTACCTCCTACGAGCAGTACTTC,CAWSARTLTTSYEQYF
TRBJ1-5,TRBD1,TRBV25-1,NA,TGTGCCAGCATAGGGGGACAGTTATATAGCAATCAGCCCCAGCATTTT,CASIGGQLYSNQPQHF
TRBJ2-5,NA,TRBV5-1,NA,TGCGCCAGCAGCTCGGGACTCCAAGAGACCCAGTACTTC,CASSSGLQETQYF
TRBJ2-1,TRBD2,TRBV15,NA,TGTGCCACCAGCAGAGATCCAGCGGGAGCTGGGAATGAGCAGTTCTTC,CATSRDPAGAGNEQFF
TRBJ2-1,NA,TRBV10-3,NA,TGTGCCATCAGTGAGTGGGCTAATGAGCAGTTCTTC,CAISEWANEQFF
TRBJ2-3,TRBD2,TRBV7-2,NA,TGTGCCAGCAGCTTAGTGGGCCAGCGGGAGGGGGCAGATACGCAGTATTTT,CASSLVGQREGADTQYF
TRBJ2-6,NA,TRBV5-1,NA,TGCGCCAGCAGCTTGCAGGCCTCTGGGGCCAACGTCCTGACTTTC,CASSLQASGANVLTF
TRBJ2-1,TRBD2,TRBV19,NA,TGTGCCAGTAGTATAGATCGCCTAGCGGGACACTCCTACAATGAGCAGTTCTTC,CASSIDRLAGHSYNEQFF
TRBJ2-2,TRBD2,TRBV10-3,NA,TGTGCCATCAGTGAGCCGGGGGGGACGGAGAACACCGGGGAGCTGTTTTTT,CAISEPGGTENTGELFF
TRBJ2-3,NA,TRBV9,NA,TGTGCCAGCAGCGTAGCGGGGTATCCTGCAGATACGCAGTATTTT,CASSVAGYPADTQYF
TRBJ2-1,NA,TRBV7-2,NA,TGTGCCAGCAGCTTAGGGGTTGGTACTAGGTGGGCCTACAATGAGCAGTTCTTC,CASSLGVGTRWAYNEQFF
TRBJ1-2,NA,TRBV27,NA,TGTGCCAGCAGAGAAACAGACAACTATGGCTACACCTTC,CASRETDNYGYTF
TRBJ2-3,NA,TRBV20-1,NA,TGCAGTGCTAGAGAACAGGGAACGCAGTATTTT,CSAREQGTQYF
TRBJ1-4,NA,TRBV6-5,NA,TGTGCCAGCAGTTACCGCAGGGGAGATAATGAAAAACTGTTTTTT,CASSYRRGDNEKLFF
TRBJ2-1,TRBD2,TRBV7-3,NA,TGTGCCAGCAGCCAACCGGGACTAGCGGGATACAATGAGCAGTTCTTC,CASSQPGLAGYNEQFF
TRBJ2-2,NA,TRBV2,NA,TGTGCCAGCAGTGAACCCCCAGGCTCCTTCGCGAACACCGGGGAGCTGTTTTTT,CASSEPPGSFANTGELFF
TRBJ2-2,NA,TRBV5-1,NA,TGCGCCAGCAGCGAGTTCAGGGTTGGGGAGCTGTTTTTT,CASSEFRVGELFF
TRBJ1-2,NA,TRBV28,NA,TGTGCCAGCAGTGTTCCTTTCGGTGGCTACACCTTC,CASSVPFGGYTF
TRBJ2-5,NA,TRBV7-7,NA,TGTGCTAGCAGCTTAGGGGTAGCTGGCGAGACCCAGTACTTC,CASSLGVAGETQYF
TRBJ1-2,NA,TRBV5-1,NA,TGCGCCAGCAGCCTAAGGGAGGGACGGGGCTACACCTTC,CASSLREGRGYTF
TRBJ2-3,TRBD2,TRBV19,once,TGTGCCAGTAGTATATCAGCGGGAGGGAAAGATACGCAGTATTTT,CASSISAGGKDTQYF